Each of the 3 T cell receptor beta chains below was sequenced from the same sample in a study of blood T cell repertoires in COVID-19. The data were produced by immunoSEQ multiplex PCR, yet TCRdb's version contains in-frame clones alone and is incomplete. In the table there are about 300,000 clones, 85% of which are singletons. Sequenced: PBMCs or T cells enriched from blood (not recorded which). Receptor source: a woman aged 25 to 39 who had been exposed to COVID-19.

This sequence joins TRBV7-3 and TRBJ2-2, with D possibly matching TRBD2 (5 bases). The V gene lost 1 base and the J gene lost 0 bases, with 15 bases spanning the gap. This CDR3 is built from 18 residues. CDR1 SGHTA and CDR2 FQGTGA come from the germline V gene. The CDR3 region is CASSLIATWGSNTGELFF. The CDR3 region has the DNA TGTGCCAGCAGCTTAATAGCGACCTGGGGATCGAACACCGGGGAGCTGTTTTTT.

The chain employs TRBV30 and TRBJ1-1, with TRBD1 matching 8 bases. J lost 3 bases, V lost 2 bases, and 5 bases had no gene match. Per germline, CDR1 GTSNPN and CDR2 SVGIG (reference sequence). This CDR3 has 14 residues. The CDR3 is CAWSRMTGDTEAFF. The CDR3 nucleotides read TGTGCCTGGAGTAGAATGACAGGGGACACTGAAGCTTTCTTT.

J is TRBJ2-5 and V is TRBV2, with 8 bases fitting TRBD2. The CDR3 has 14 amino acids. The trim removed 8 bases at V and 5 bases at J, leaving 10 bases unmatched. Germline V CDR1 and CDR2: SNHLY, FYNNEI. This chain's CDR3 is CASSSSGSGETQYF. The DNA for the CDR3 is TGTGCCAGCTCTTCGAGCGGGAGCGGGGAGACCCAGTACTTC.